A selection of T cell receptor beta chains follows, all from one sample in a study of blood T cell repertoires in COVID-19. The table came from immunoSEQ multiplex PCR; TCRdb's copy has only in-frame clones and leaves some out. The sample lists about 190,000 clones; roughly 87% were seen once. Sequencing was performed on peripheral blood. The source is a middle-aged woman with acute or convalescent COVID-19. The CDR3 runs from the conserved cysteine through the conserved F or W. Fields, in order: D gene, J gene, CDR3 length, clone size, V gene, CDR3 protein, CDR3 DNA. A D gene is named only where the DNA matches it firmly. Clone size, where shown, is once, few, many, or a class for clones that have expanded.

d_gene: .; j_gene: TRBJ1-1; len: 17; abundance: once; v_gene: TRBV7-9; CDR3aa: CASSLVLRWGQRTEAFF; CDR3nt: TGTGCCAGCAGCTTAGTTCTTCGTTGGGGCCAAAGGACTGAAGCTTTCTTT
d_gene: .; j_gene: TRBJ1-1; len: 14; abundance: .; v_gene: TRBV14; CDR3aa: CASSQVSGNTEAFF; CDR3nt: TGTGCCAGCAGCCAAGTCTCAGGGAACACTGAAGCTTTCTTT
d_gene: TRBD1; j_gene: TRBJ1-2; len: 14; abundance: .; v_gene: TRBV5-8; CDR3aa: CASSRRDRVYGYTF; CDR3nt: TGTGCCAGCAGCCGCCGGGACAGGGTATATGGCTACACCTTC
d_gene: .; j_gene: TRBJ2-3; len: 13; abundance: .; v_gene: TRBV12-3/TRBV12-4; CDR3aa: CASRLSAADTQYF; CDR3nt: TGTGCCAGCAGGTTATCTGCGGCGGATACGCAGTATTTT
d_gene: TRBD2; j_gene: TRBJ2-4; len: 14; abundance: .; v_gene: TRBV29-1; CDR3aa: CSAGGSPAKNIQYF; CDR3nt: TGCAGCGCGGGGGGGAGCCCAGCCAAAAACATTCAGTACTTC
d_gene: .; j_gene: TRBJ2-1; len: 13; abundance: .; v_gene: TRBV7-8; CDR3aa: CASGDKGSNEQFF; CDR3nt: TGTGCCAGCGGTGATAAAGGGAGCAATGAGCAGTTCTTC
d_gene: TRBD1; j_gene: TRBJ2-1; len: 14; abundance: .; v_gene: TRBV28; CDR3aa: CASKDRGRNNEQFF; CDR3nt: TGTGCCAGCAAAGACAGGGGGCGAAACAATGAGCAGTTCTTC
d_gene: TRBD2; j_gene: TRBJ2-1; len: 16; abundance: .; v_gene: TRBV2; CDR3aa: CASSSDGRGGPNEQFF; CDR3nt: TGTGCCAGCAGCTCGGACGGGCGCGGGGGGCCCAATGAGCAGTTCTTC
d_gene: TRBD2; j_gene: TRBJ2-1; len: 17; abundance: .; v_gene: TRBV3-1/TRBV3-2; CDR3aa: CASSQGGGPGSYNEQFF; CDR3nt: TGTGCCAGCAGCCAAGGCGGGGGGCCAGGCTCCTACAATGAGCAGTTCTTC
d_gene: .; j_gene: TRBJ2-1; len: 13; abundance: once; v_gene: TRBV27; CDR3aa: CASSFPGANEQFF; CDR3nt: TGTGCCAGCAGTTTCCCAGGGGCTAATGAGCAGTTCTTC
d_gene: TRBD2; j_gene: TRBJ2-3; len: 15; abundance: .; v_gene: TRBV28; CDR3aa: CASRIRGGGADTQYF; CDR3nt: TGTGCCAGCAGGATCCGGGGGGGCGGGGCAGATACGCAGTATTTT
d_gene: TRBD1; j_gene: TRBJ1-5; len: 16; abundance: .; v_gene: TRBV7-2; CDR3aa: CASSLTGQGGNQPQHF; CDR3nt: TGTGCCAGCAGCCTAACGGGACAGGGTGGCAATCAGCCCCAGCATTTT
d_gene: .; j_gene: TRBJ2-7; len: 16; abundance: .; v_gene: TRBV14; CDR3aa: CASSMTAGGSTYEQYF; CDR3nt: TGTGCCAGCAGCATGACTGCCGGGGGTTCCACCTACGAGCAGTACTTC
d_gene: .; j_gene: TRBJ2-1; len: 16; abundance: .; v_gene: TRBV7-9; CDR3aa: CASRPIFGYIYNEQFF; CDR3nt: TGTGCCAGCAGACCTATCTTCGGGTACATCTACAATGAGCAGTTCTTC
d_gene: TRBD1; j_gene: TRBJ1-5; len: 18; abundance: few; v_gene: TRBV30; CDR3aa: CAWSAMTGGLYSNQPQHF; CDR3nt: TGTGCCTGGAGTGCAATGACAGGGGGGCTTTATAGCAATCAGCCCCAGCATTTT
d_gene: .; j_gene: TRBJ1-1; len: 14; abundance: .; v_gene: TRBV9; CDR3aa: CASSTRDTGLEAFF; CDR3nt: TGTGCCAGCAGCACCCGGGACACCGGTCTTGAAGCTTTCTTT
d_gene: .; j_gene: TRBJ2-3; len: 14; abundance: .; v_gene: TRBV6-1; CDR3aa: CASSDRGPTDTQYF; CDR3nt: TGTGCCAGCAGTGATAGGGGCCCCACAGATACGCAGTATTTT
d_gene: .; j_gene: TRBJ2-4; len: 13; abundance: once; v_gene: TRBV6-2/TRBV6-3; CDR3aa: CASSYPGADIQYF; CDR3nt: TGTGCCAGCAGTTACCCAGGGGCGGACATTCAGTACTTC
d_gene: .; j_gene: TRBJ1-5; len: 16; abundance: .; v_gene: TRBV28; CDR3aa: CASLTGKGGSRQPQHF; CDR3nt: TGTGCCAGCCTTACAGGGAAAGGAGGATCAAGGCAGCCCCAGCATTTT
d_gene: .; j_gene: TRBJ1-3; len: 15; abundance: .; v_gene: TRBV28; CDR3aa: CASSAPGYTRNTIYF; CDR3nt: TGTGCCAGCAGTGCCCCGGGATACACCAGAAACACCATATATTTT
d_gene: .; j_gene: TRBJ2-6; len: 15; abundance: once; v_gene: TRBV19; CDR3aa: CASSIASSGANVLTF; CDR3nt: TGTGCCAGTAGTATAGCCAGCTCTGGGGCCAACGTCCTGACTTTC
d_gene: TRBD1; j_gene: TRBJ1-1; len: 15; abundance: once; v_gene: TRBV28; CDR3aa: CASSLGGRGPLEAFF; CDR3nt: TGTGCCAGCAGTTTAGGGGGCAGGGGGCCTCTTGAAGCTTTCTTT
d_gene: TRBD1; j_gene: TRBJ2-3; len: 15; abundance: .; v_gene: TRBV6-5; CDR3aa: CASSPQGVSLDTQYF; CDR3nt: TGTGCCAGCAGCCCACAGGGGGTTAGTCTAGATACGCAGTATTTT
d_gene: TRBD2; j_gene: TRBJ2-1; len: 14; abundance: .; v_gene: TRBV6-1; CDR3aa: CASSDGPGRDEQFF; CDR3nt: TGTGCCAGCAGTGATGGTCCAGGGAGGGATGAGCAGTTCTTC
d_gene: TRBD1; j_gene: TRBJ1-1; len: 14; abundance: .; v_gene: TRBV6-2/TRBV6-3; CDR3aa: CASSQQGARAEAFF; CDR3nt: TGTGCCAGCAGTCAACAGGGGGCCAGGGCTGAAGCTTTCTTT
d_gene: TRBD1; j_gene: TRBJ2-3; len: 17; abundance: .; v_gene: TRBV24-1; CDR3aa: CATSATTGDGFTDTQYF; CDR3nt: TGTGCCACCAGTGCCACCACAGGGGATGGGTTCACAGATACGCAGTATTTT
d_gene: .; j_gene: TRBJ2-7; len: 12; abundance: few; v_gene: TRBV11-1; CDR3aa: CASSQQGYEQYF; CDR3nt: TGTGCCAGCAGCCAACAGGGCTACGAGCAGTACTTC
d_gene: TRBD2; j_gene: TRBJ2-1; len: 16; abundance: .; v_gene: TRBV11-2; CDR3aa: CASSLRVAGGYNEQFF; CDR3nt: TGTGCCAGCAGCCTAAGAGTAGCGGGGGGTTACAATGAGCAGTTCTTC
d_gene: TRBD1; j_gene: TRBJ2-7; len: 13; abundance: medium-sized; v_gene: TRBV29-1; CDR3aa: CSVLKGTGEEQYF; CDR3nt: TGCAGCGTTCTCAAGGGGACAGGAGAAGAGCAGTACTTC
d_gene: TRBD2; j_gene: TRBJ2-7; len: 13; abundance: .; v_gene: TRBV9; CDR3aa: CASSRGGSYEQYF; CDR3nt: TGTGCCAGCAGCCGGGGGGGCTCCTACGAGCAGTACTTC
d_gene: .; j_gene: TRBJ2-7; len: 13; abundance: .; v_gene: TRBV14; CDR3aa: CASSQFSSYEQYF; CDR3nt: TGTGCCAGCAGCCAATTCTCGTCCTACGAGCAGTACTTC
d_gene: TRBD1; j_gene: TRBJ1-4; len: 19; abundance: .; v_gene: TRBV5-1; CDR3aa: CASSSQGTGARATNEKLFF; CDR3nt: TGCGCCAGCAGCAGCCAAGGGACAGGGGCGCGGGCGACTAATGAAAAACTGTTTTTT
d_gene: .; j_gene: TRBJ2-7; len: 15; abundance: .; v_gene: TRBV10-1; CDR3aa: CASSEGHSSSYEQYF; CDR3nt: TGCGCCAGCAGTGAGGGTCACTCGAGCTCCTACGAGCAGTACTTC
d_gene: TRBD2; j_gene: TRBJ2-7; len: 13; abundance: .; v_gene: TRBV6-2/TRBV6-3; CDR3aa: CASSRTSSYEQYF; CDR3nt: TGTGCCAGCAGTAGGACTAGTTCCTACGAGCAGTACTTC
d_gene: TRBD1; j_gene: TRBJ1-3; len: 16; abundance: once; v_gene: TRBV7-9; CDR3aa: CASSLARTGEGNTIYF; CDR3nt: TGTGCCAGCAGCTTAGCCCGCACAGGGGAAGGAAACACCATATATTTT
d_gene: TRBD1; j_gene: TRBJ2-1; len: 15; abundance: .; v_gene: TRBV3-1/TRBV3-2; CDR3aa: CASSAPGQGFDEQFF; CDR3nt: TGTGCCAGCAGCGCCCCGGGACAGGGGTTCGATGAGCAGTTCTTC
d_gene: TRBD2; j_gene: TRBJ2-7; len: 14; abundance: many; v_gene: TRBV13; CDR3aa: CASSTWRERDEQYF; CDR3nt: TGTGCCAGCAGCACCTGGCGGGAGCGAGACGAGCAGTACTTC
d_gene: TRBD1; j_gene: TRBJ1-5; len: 14; abundance: .; v_gene: TRBV19; CDR3aa: CASTTTGTVQPQHF; CDR3nt: TGTGCCAGTACTACGACAGGGACTGTCCAGCCCCAGCATTTT
d_gene: .; j_gene: TRBJ2-1; len: 17; abundance: .; v_gene: TRBV28; CDR3aa: CASSTTTRASKYNEQFF; CDR3nt: TGTGCCAGCAGTACTACCACTAGGGCCTCCAAATACAATGAGCAGTTCTTC
d_gene: TRBD2; j_gene: TRBJ2-2; len: 15; abundance: .; v_gene: TRBV3-1/TRBV3-2; CDR3aa: CASSRAGGPTGELFF; CDR3nt: TGTGCCAGCAGCCGGGCGGGGGGGCCCACCGGGGAGCTGTTTTTT
d_gene: TRBD1; j_gene: TRBJ1-5; len: 15; abundance: .; v_gene: TRBV6-5; CDR3aa: CASSYSRGGNQPQHF; CDR3nt: TGTGCCAGCAGTTACTCCAGGGGGGGCAATCAGCCCCAGCATTTT
d_gene: TRBD1; j_gene: TRBJ1-1; len: 15; abundance: .; v_gene: TRBV5-1; CDR3aa: CASSLGRTGGTEAFF; CDR3nt: TGCGCCAGCAGCTTGGGTCGGACAGGGGGGACTGAAGCTTTCTTT
d_gene: .; j_gene: TRBJ2-1; len: 13; abundance: .; v_gene: TRBV3-1/TRBV3-2; CDR3aa: CASSPWGVNEQFF; CDR3nt: TGTGCCAGCAGCCCTTGGGGGGTGAATGAGCAGTTCTTC
d_gene: TRBD2; j_gene: TRBJ2-5; len: 14; abundance: .; v_gene: TRBV5-4; CDR3aa: CASSLPGGPETQYF; CDR3nt: TGTGCCAGCAGCTTGCCGGGAGGGCCTGAGACCCAGTACTTC
d_gene: .; j_gene: TRBJ2-7; len: 13; abundance: .; v_gene: TRBV28; CDR3aa: CACKTSGIYEQYF; CDR3nt: TGTGCCTGCAAGACGTCAGGTATCTACGAGCAGTACTTC
d_gene: .; j_gene: TRBJ1-2; len: 15; abundance: .; v_gene: TRBV5-6; CDR3aa: CASSLGRTTIYGYTF; CDR3nt: TGTGCCAGCAGCTTGGGGAGGACCACGATCTATGGCTACACCTTC
d_gene: TRBD1; j_gene: TRBJ1-1; len: 14; abundance: few; v_gene: TRBV3-1/TRBV3-2; CDR3aa: CASSQDTGGTEAFF; CDR3nt: TGTGCCAGCAGCCAAGACACAGGGGGTACTGAAGCTTTCTTT
d_gene: .; j_gene: TRBJ2-1; len: 18; abundance: .; v_gene: TRBV28; CDR3aa: CASSPPYFGPTPYNEQFF; CDR3nt: TGTGCCAGCAGTCCCCCTTATTTTGGGCCAACCCCCTACAATGAGCAGTTCTTC
d_gene: TRBD1; j_gene: TRBJ2-7; len: 18; abundance: .; v_gene: TRBV7-8; CDR3aa: CASSVEPKTGGPLYEQYF; CDR3nt: TGTGCCAGCAGCGTAGAGCCCAAAACAGGGGGCCCCCTCTACGAGCAGTACTTC
d_gene: TRBD1; j_gene: TRBJ1-2; len: 14; abundance: .; v_gene: TRBV28; CDR3aa: CASLTGTRNYGYTF; CDR3nt: TGTGCCAGCTTGACAGGGACCCGTAACTATGGCTACACCTTC
d_gene: TRBD2; j_gene: TRBJ2-1; len: 16; abundance: once; v_gene: TRBV7-2; CDR3aa: CASSPSGGAGWNEQFF; CDR3nt: TGTGCCAGCAGCCCTAGCGGGGGGGCCGGATGGAATGAGCAGTTCTTC
d_gene: .; j_gene: TRBJ2-3; len: 14; abundance: .; v_gene: TRBV7-3; CDR3aa: CASSLTGVRDTQYF; CDR3nt: TGTGCCAGCAGCTTAACAGGGGTGCGTGATACGCAGTATTTT
d_gene: TRBD2; j_gene: TRBJ2-7; len: 15; abundance: few; v_gene: TRBV5-4; CDR3aa: CASSSRASGPYEQYF; CDR3nt: TGTGCCAGCAGCTCCCGGGCTAGCGGACCCTACGAGCAGTACTTC
d_gene: .; j_gene: TRBJ1-3; len: 14; abundance: once; v_gene: TRBV28; CDR3aa: CASRSWSSGNTIYF; CDR3nt: TGTGCCAGCAGGAGCTGGAGCTCTGGAAACACCATATATTTT
d_gene: TRBD1; j_gene: TRBJ2-7; len: 16; abundance: .; v_gene: TRBV7-2; CDR3aa: CASSSPTGPHSYEQYF; CDR3nt: TGTGCCAGCAGCTCCCCGACAGGGCCCCACTCCTACGAGCAGTACTTC